The present TCR beta chain was sequenced within a study of T cell responses to AZD1222 COVID-19 vaccine (dated by TCRdb to about 2021). About the study as a whole: TCR sequencing covered over 230 trial participants: 207 given two doses of AZD1222 and approximately 26 given two doses of MenACWY control vaccine. Enrollment into the trials was organized by age into subgroups of 18-55, 56-69 and 70-plus years, and those subgroups contained about 150, 27 and 61 TCR-sequenced participants, respectively. Broader findings and caveats from the paper: Epitopes outside the regions mutated in the B.1.351 and B.1.1.7 variants were reportedly recognized by nearly half of the unique spike-specific TCRs. CD4 TCRs associated with the vaccine covered the entire spike protein, and the dominant responses were in regions 160-218 and 743-854. Because no day 14 peak-response samples were available, the repertoires could be characterized only after the peak T cell response. After two AZD1222 doses, spike-specific TCR breadth and depth were significantly higher than at day 0 and than in MenACWY recipients. Conclusions about previously exposed vaccinees were limited because only five to seven AZD1222 recipients were SARS-CoV-2 seropositive at baseline. In the small 56-69-year group, the increase in depth fell short of significance, most likely because of low power. Participants were mostly white British, with more females than males. The authors suggested clonal diversity may have been underestimated.

Reading the germline V gene (reference sequence) gives CDR1 SEHNR and CDR2 FQNEAQ. The CDR3 spans 14 residues, from the cysteine through the phenylalanine. Solely the CDR3 DNA is kept, with 42 bases framed from the first base. V and J are truncated by 6 bases and 0 bases respectively, leaving an intervening sequence of 11 bases. The CDR3 regions of human TCRbeta chains were analyzed by immunosequencing. The authors processed their data as follows. TCRs in the repertoires were compared against a reference library of SARS-CoV-2-specific TCRs that had been generated with the MIRA antigen-specificity platform. Breadth was defined as the fraction of unique TCRs that were SARS-CoV-2-associated, and depth was defined as the fraction of total T cells that were SARS-CoV-2-associated. Using the MIRA data, every spike-specific TCR was mapped to the spike region that the TCR reacted to and assigned to either a CD4 or a CD8 class. Log10-transformed breadth and depth values were compared by one-way ANOVA with Sidak's multiple comparisons tests. TCRdb took over this immuneACCESS table, retaining in-frame rearrangements with V and J assigned. Such tables are incomplete; in checked studies, under half of the missing clones stem from an unresolved V gene, and the remainder is unexplained. That table supplies the V and J calls and clone size; D and trimming were determined from the DNA. Recorded for this sample are about 160,000 clones; 88% of them occurred a single time. The top ten constitute more than 4% of the sample.

The time point label, as the study defines it: about 28 days (+/-7) after the second vaccine dose. AZD1222 recipients with second doses at about 4 weeks or about 12 weeks were pooled, because spike-specific TCR depth and breadth did not differ between schedules. The vaccinee samples were drawn from two UK trials, COV001 and COV002, one of which was a single-blind randomized controlled phase 2/3 trial testing AZD1222 (ChAdOx1 nCoV-19) in healthy adults. Trial participant PBMC samples were collected at day 0 and day 28 after the second dose for TCRbeta chain sequencing. Note on this clone: No antigen is known for it. No base-level quality is on record; no much larger clone is a single base apart.

The sequence links TRBV7-9 to TRBJ1-1; a confident D gene designation cannot be given. This specimen consisted of peripheral blood, obtained 28 days after the second AZD1222 dose. This TCR was sampled from an adult who received the AZD1222 COVID-19 vaccine. The CDR3 region: CASSLPQVNTEAFF. The base sequence is TGTGCCAGCAGTCTCCCCCAGGTGAACACTGAAGCTTTCTTT. Here the CDR3 is joined to the reference TRBV7-9 and TRBJ1-1 genes, and the full variable domain is: DTGVSQNPRHKITKRGQNVTFRCDPISEHNRLYWYRQTLGQGPEFLTYFQNEAQLEKSRLLSDRFSAERPKGSFSTLEIQRTEQGDSAMYLCASSLPQVNTEAFFGQGTRLTVV.